These T cell receptor beta chains were read from a single sample in a study of shared clonotypes between healthy human individuals. Assay used: immunoSEQ multiplex PCR; TCRdb lists only in-frame clones, some missing. The sample contains some 89,000 clones, under 70% of which appear only once. Sequenced: memory CD8+ T cells sorted from blood. The receptors come from a man aged 25-45 years in good health. The CDR3 runs from the conserved cysteine through the conserved F or W. Each record gives: clone size, V gene, J gene, D gene, CDR3 DNA, CDR3 protein. D genes are given only for firm matches. Some rows mark clone size as missing; the rest say once, few, many or name a class of expanded clone.

clone_size: once
v_call: TRBV15
j_call: TRBJ2-3
d_call: -
cdr3_nt: TGTGCCACCAGCAGAGATGCGGCCTCAGATACGCAGTATTTT
cdr3_aa: CATSRDAASDTQYF

clone_size: few
v_call: TRBV9
j_call: TRBJ2-5
d_call: -
cdr3_nt: TGTGCCAGCAGCGCCCACGGACTCGTTGGGGGAGAGACCCAGTACTTC
cdr3_aa: CASSAHGLVGGETQYF

clone_size: few
v_call: TRBV27
j_call: TRBJ2-2
d_call: TRBD2
cdr3_nt: TGTGCCAGCAGTTTCAGAATACCGGGACTAGCGGGAGTTTCCGGGGAGCTGTTTTTT
cdr3_aa: CASSFRIPGLAGVSGELFF

clone_size: few
v_call: TRBV18
j_call: TRBJ2-3
d_call: TRBD2
cdr3_nt: TGTGCCAGCTCAACCGGGACTAGCGCCGCTAGCACAGATACGCAGTATTTT
cdr3_aa: CASSTGTSAASTDTQYF

clone_size: -
v_call: TRBV6-6
j_call: TRBJ1-1
d_call: -
cdr3_nt: TGTGCCAGCAGTTACCTGGGAGTGAACACTGAAGCTTTCTTT
cdr3_aa: CASSYLGVNTEAFF

clone_size: -
v_call: TRBV6-4
j_call: TRBJ2-2
d_call: -
cdr3_nt: TGTGCCAGCAGTGATGGGCCAGGAGACGTGGAGCTGTTTTTT
cdr3_aa: CASSDGPGDVELFF

clone_size: -
v_call: TRBV11-2
j_call: TRBJ2-7
d_call: TRBD1
cdr3_nt: TGTGCCAGCAGCCCTAAGGACAGGGTAGGAAACGAGCAGTACTTC
cdr3_aa: CASSPKDRVGNEQYF

clone_size: -
v_call: TRBV4-1
j_call: TRBJ2-7
d_call: -
cdr3_nt: TGCGCCAGCAGCCATGTACCGGGGAGCTACGAGCAGTACTTC
cdr3_aa: CASSHVPGSYEQYF

clone_size: once
v_call: TRBV28
j_call: TRBJ2-1
d_call: -
cdr3_nt: TGTGCCAGCGTACAGGGTACTTACAATGAGCAGTTCTTC
cdr3_aa: CASVQGTYNEQFF

clone_size: -
v_call: TRBV14
j_call: TRBJ2-3
d_call: TRBD2
cdr3_nt: TGTGCCAGCAGCGGGAAGCGGGGGAGCACAGATACGCAGTATTTT
cdr3_aa: CASSGKRGSTDTQYF

clone_size: -
v_call: TRBV28
j_call: TRBJ2-7
d_call: -
cdr3_nt: TGTGCCAGCAGTCCCCCCACCTACGAGCAGTACTTC
cdr3_aa: CASSPPTYEQYF

clone_size: few
v_call: TRBV4-3
j_call: TRBJ2-7
d_call: -
cdr3_nt: TGCGCCAGCAGCCAAGTAGGGGGCGCGGGGTACGAGCAGTACTTC
cdr3_aa: CASSQVGGAGYEQYF

clone_size: -
v_call: TRBV2
j_call: TRBJ2-7
d_call: TRBD2
cdr3_nt: TGTGCCAGCAAGACCGCGCCCGTCTTTAGCGGGAGGCCCTGCGAGCAGTACTTC
cdr3_aa: CASKTAPVFSGRPCEQYF

clone_size: -
v_call: TRBV28
j_call: TRBJ1-5
d_call: -
cdr3_nt: TGTGCCAGCAGTTTAACGACATTTTATAGCAATCAGCCCCAGCATTTT
cdr3_aa: CASSLTTFYSNQPQHF

clone_size: -
v_call: TRBV9
j_call: TRBJ1-2
d_call: -
cdr3_nt: TGTGCCAGCAGCGCCAGCCGGGGGGAGGCAGACGGCTACACCTTC
cdr3_aa: CASSASRGEADGYTF

clone_size: -
v_call: TRBV11-2
j_call: TRBJ2-2
d_call: TRBD2
cdr3_nt: TGTGCCAGCAGCTGGACTAGCGGGGGGACCGGGGAGCTGTTTTTT
cdr3_aa: CASSWTSGGTGELFF

clone_size: few
v_call: TRBV5-3
j_call: TRBJ1-1
d_call: -
cdr3_nt: TGTGCCAGACCCCGGTGCGCTGAAGCTTTCTTT
cdr3_aa: CARPRCAEAFF

clone_size: -
v_call: TRBV28
j_call: TRBJ2-3
d_call: -
cdr3_nt: TGTGCCAGCAGTTTCCCGGGACTGACCACAGATACGCAGTATTTT
cdr3_aa: CASSFPGLTTDTQYF

clone_size: -
v_call: TRBV27
j_call: TRBJ1-5
d_call: TRBD1
cdr3_nt: TGTGCCAGCAGTTCCACGACAGGGGTCATTCAGCCCCAGCATTTT
cdr3_aa: CASSSTTGVIQPQHF

clone_size: -
v_call: TRBV7-2
j_call: TRBJ1-5
d_call: TRBD1
cdr3_nt: TGTGCCAGCAGCCCGGGACAGGGGGCCAACCAGCCCCAGCATTTT
cdr3_aa: CASSPGQGANQPQHF

clone_size: -
v_call: TRBV14
j_call: TRBJ2-5
d_call: TRBD2
cdr3_nt: TGTGCCAGCAGCCAAGAGACTTACGGGAGGCCCCTCCGAGAGGAGACCCAGTACTTC
cdr3_aa: CASSQETYGRPLREETQYF

clone_size: -
v_call: TRBV6-1
j_call: TRBJ1-5
d_call: -
cdr3_nt: TGTGCCAGCAGTGGTTGGTGGAATAGCAATCAGCCCCAGCATTTT
cdr3_aa: CASSGWWNSNQPQHF

clone_size: -
v_call: TRBV11-2
j_call: TRBJ2-3
d_call: TRBD2
cdr3_nt: TGTGCCAGCAGCTTAGGGATTAGCGGGAGAGGAGGAGATACGCAGTATTTT
cdr3_aa: CASSLGISGRGGDTQYF

clone_size: -
v_call: TRBV27
j_call: TRBJ2-1
d_call: -
cdr3_nt: TGTGCCAGCAGTTTAAGCGGGTGGGGCTACAATGAGCAGTTCTTC
cdr3_aa: CASSLSGWGYNEQFF

clone_size: many
v_call: TRBV4-3
j_call: TRBJ2-3
d_call: TRBD2
cdr3_nt: TGCGCCAGCAGCCAAGACGGACTAGCGGGAGATCTAAGCGGCTCAGATACGCAGTATTTT
cdr3_aa: CASSQDGLAGDLSGSDTQYF

clone_size: -
v_call: TRBV7-3
j_call: TRBJ2-1
d_call: TRBD2
cdr3_nt: TGTGCCAGCAGCTTAACCGGGACTAGCGGGAGGGTTGCTACCGAGCAGTTCTTC
cdr3_aa: CASSLTGTSGRVATEQFF

clone_size: -
v_call: TRBV28
j_call: TRBJ1-5
d_call: -
cdr3_nt: TGTGCCAGCAAGCAGAATGGAGGCAATCAGCCCCAGCATTTT
cdr3_aa: CASKQNGGNQPQHF

clone_size: once
v_call: TRBV28
j_call: TRBJ2-1
d_call: -
cdr3_nt: TGTGCCAGCAGTTTTGAACCGGGACTCTTAAATGAGCAGTTCTTC
cdr3_aa: CASSFEPGLLNEQFF

clone_size: -
v_call: TRBV6-1
j_call: TRBJ2-7
d_call: TRBD1
cdr3_nt: TGTGCCAGCAGTGCAGCGACAGGGGGCCCCCATAGCGAGCAGTACTTC
cdr3_aa: CASSAATGGPHSEQYF

clone_size: -
v_call: TRBV6-1
j_call: TRBJ2-3
d_call: TRBD1
cdr3_nt: TGTGCCAGCAGTCCTGGACAGGGACCAGATACGCAGTATTTT
cdr3_aa: CASSPGQGPDTQYF

clone_size: -
v_call: TRBV10-3
j_call: TRBJ2-1
d_call: -
cdr3_nt: TGTGCCATCAGTGAGTTGGGGCATGAGCAGTTCTTC
cdr3_aa: CAISELGHEQFF

clone_size: once
v_call: TRBV29-1
j_call: TRBJ2-1
d_call: -
cdr3_nt: TGCAGCTACCGGGACGGGACCTACAATGAGCAGTTCTTC
cdr3_aa: CSYRDGTYNEQFF

clone_size: many
v_call: TRBV10-2
j_call: TRBJ2-7
d_call: TRBD1
cdr3_nt: TGCGCCAGCAGGTCGGGACAGCTCTACGAGCAGTACTTC
cdr3_aa: CASRSGQLYEQYF

clone_size: -
v_call: TRBV18
j_call: TRBJ2-1
d_call: TRBD2
cdr3_nt: TGTGCCAGCTCACCAAGCGGGAGGACCCTGAATGAGCAGTTCTTC
cdr3_aa: CASSPSGRTLNEQFF

clone_size: -
v_call: TRBV11-1
j_call: TRBJ2-1
d_call: TRBD2
cdr3_nt: TGTGCCAGCAGCTTATGGGAGACTAGCGGGAAAAACAATGAGCAGTTCTTC
cdr3_aa: CASSLWETSGKNNEQFF

clone_size: -
v_call: TRBV13
j_call: TRBJ2-1
d_call: -
cdr3_nt: TGTGCCAGCAGCGGAATTAGCGCAACCTCCTACAATGAGCAGTTCTTC
cdr3_aa: CASSGISATSYNEQFF

clone_size: -
v_call: TRBV28
j_call: TRBJ1-5
d_call: -
cdr3_nt: TGTGCCAGCAGAAATGAAGGCGGGAGCAATCAGCCCCAGCATTTT
cdr3_aa: CASRNEGGSNQPQHF

clone_size: -
v_call: TRBV25-1
j_call: TRBJ1-5
d_call: -
cdr3_nt: TGTGCCAGCAGTGATACCGGGAATCAGCCCCAGCATTTT
cdr3_aa: CASSDTGNQPQHF

clone_size: few
v_call: TRBV21-1
j_call: TRBJ1-5
d_call: -
cdr3_nt: TGTGCCAGCAGCAAAGACTGTCAGCCCCAGCATTTT
cdr3_aa: CASSKDCQPQHF

clone_size: few
v_call: TRBV5-5
j_call: TRBJ2-5
d_call: -
cdr3_nt: TGTGCCAGCAGCTTAGCCCAGGGAATTGAGACCCAGTACTTC
cdr3_aa: CASSLAQGIETQYF

clone_size: -
v_call: TRBV5-4
j_call: TRBJ2-1
d_call: TRBD2
cdr3_nt: TGTGCCAGCAGCCCGGGACTAGCGGGAGGTGGGGGATACAATGAGCAGTTCTTC
cdr3_aa: CASSPGLAGGGGYNEQFF

clone_size: -
v_call: TRBV15
j_call: TRBJ1-5
d_call: -
cdr3_nt: TGTGCCACCAGCAGGACAGTTTCTAGCAATCAGCCCCAGCATTTT
cdr3_aa: CATSRTVSSNQPQHF

clone_size: -
v_call: TRBV7-3
j_call: TRBJ2-1
d_call: -
cdr3_nt: TGTGCCAGCAGCCTCGACCCGGGGTATGAGCAGTTCTTC
cdr3_aa: CASSLDPGYEQFF

clone_size: -
v_call: TRBV28
j_call: TRBJ2-1
d_call: -
cdr3_nt: TGTGCCAGCAGTTTGGTAACCTCCTACAATGAGCAGTTCTTC
cdr3_aa: CASSLVTSYNEQFF

clone_size: -
v_call: TRBV5-1
j_call: TRBJ2-1
d_call: -
cdr3_nt: TGCGCCAGCAGCCACGACGGGGCGAGGAATGAGCAGTTCTTC
cdr3_aa: CASSHDGARNEQFF

clone_size: -
v_call: TRBV9
j_call: TRBJ2-3
d_call: -
cdr3_nt: TGTGCCAGCAGCGGCCAGACTAGGATCACAGATACGCAGTATTTT
cdr3_aa: CASSGQTRITDTQYF

clone_size: once
v_call: TRBV30
j_call: TRBJ2-2
d_call: TRBD2
cdr3_nt: TGTGCCTGGGCCGTTTGGCGGGAGGGCCCCGGGGAGCTGTTTTTT
cdr3_aa: CAWAVWREGPGELFF

clone_size: few
v_call: TRBV11-2
j_call: TRBJ2-2
d_call: TRBD2
cdr3_nt: TGTGCCAGCAGCTTACATAGCGGGAGGGGCACCGGGGAGCTGTTTTTT
cdr3_aa: CASSLHSGRGTGELFF

clone_size: -
v_call: TRBV28
j_call: TRBJ1-4
d_call: -
cdr3_nt: TGTGCCAGCAGTTTATCGTTTCAACTGTTTTTT
cdr3_aa: CASSLSFQLFF

clone_size: few
v_call: TRBV6-1
j_call: TRBJ1-1
d_call: -
cdr3_nt: TGTGCCAGCAGTGAATCTGTACAGACTCGAGCTTTCTTT
cdr3_aa: CASSESVQTRAFF

clone_size: -
v_call: TRBV29-1
j_call: TRBJ2-7
d_call: -
cdr3_nt: TGCAGCGTGGAAACAGGGAACAACTACGAGCAGTACTTC
cdr3_aa: CSVETGNNYEQYF

clone_size: -
v_call: TRBV28
j_call: TRBJ2-1
d_call: TRBD2
cdr3_nt: TGTGCCAGCAGTTTAGGTGGGAGGGCACAGAGCTCCTACAATGAGCAGTTCTTC
cdr3_aa: CASSLGGRAQSSYNEQFF

clone_size: -
v_call: TRBV4-1
j_call: TRBJ1-1
d_call: -
cdr3_nt: TGCGCCAGCAGCTTTATAGTGAACACTGAAGCTTTCTTT
cdr3_aa: CASSFIVNTEAFF

clone_size: -
v_call: TRBV11-2
j_call: TRBJ2-2
d_call: TRBD2
cdr3_nt: TGTGCCAGCAGCTTGACCCCCAGCGGGACGGGCACCGGGGAGCTGTTTTTT
cdr3_aa: CASSLTPSGTGTGELFF